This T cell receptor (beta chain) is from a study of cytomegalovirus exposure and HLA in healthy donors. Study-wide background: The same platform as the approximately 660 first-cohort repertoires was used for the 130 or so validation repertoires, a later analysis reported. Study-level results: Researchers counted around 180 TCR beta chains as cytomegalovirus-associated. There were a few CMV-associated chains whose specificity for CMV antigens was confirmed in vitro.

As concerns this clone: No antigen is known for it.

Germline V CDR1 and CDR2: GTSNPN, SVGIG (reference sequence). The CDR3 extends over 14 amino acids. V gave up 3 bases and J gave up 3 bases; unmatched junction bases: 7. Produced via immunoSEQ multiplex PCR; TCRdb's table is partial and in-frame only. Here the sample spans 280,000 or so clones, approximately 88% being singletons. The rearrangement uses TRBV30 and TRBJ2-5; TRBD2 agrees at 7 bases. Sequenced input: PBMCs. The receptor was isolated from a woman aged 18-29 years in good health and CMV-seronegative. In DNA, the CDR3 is TGTGCCTGGAGCCGATGGCGGGAGAAAGAGACCCAGTACTTC. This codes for CAWSRWREKETQYF.